This entry lists 16 T cell receptor beta chains sequenced from one sample in a study of prognosis after radiotherapy for stage I lung cancer (dated by TCRdb to the early 2020s). The sequencer listed for this sample is Illumina HiSeq 3000. The TCR beta CDR3 region was amplified from genomic DNA by two rounds of multiplex PCR. The first PCR round used primers specific to each TRBV and TRBJ gene, and the primer sequences were filed in Chinese patent CN105087789A. The raw public data were reprocessed by TCRdb itself: fastp quality trimming at Q25, MiXCR clonotype calling, in-frame beta chains only. Entries that share a CDR3 protein sequence are merged under the most common genes and DNA. The table for this sample lists 30,000 to 40,000 distinct CDR3 sequences; around 35% of them were counted only once. The biggest ten clones account for roughly 15% of the sample. The sequences come from PBMCs, collected before or after stereotactic body radiation therapy (not recorded which). The source of these receptors is a donor aged 50 or older with non-small cell lung cancer.

J is TRBJ2-2 and V is TRBV6-2 or TRBV6-3, with a possible D match to TRBD2 (5 bases). The CDR3 covers 14 residues. CDR1 is MNHEY and CDR2 is SVGEGT in the germline V gene. V was pared by 7 bases and J by 10 bases, with 19 bases between. The CDR3, as DNA: TGTGCCAGCAACAGCGGTAGTGTGGCCGTGGAGCTGTTTTTT. As protein: CASNSGSVAVELFF.

Details on this clonotype: A much larger clone differs from this one at a single base, so this may be a read error. The chain combines TRBV19 with TRBJ1-1; no reliable D call. CDR3 length: 15 residues. V was trimmed by 7 bases and J by 1 base, leaving 16 bases between them. CDR1 and CDR2 (germline): LNHDA, SQIVND (reference sequence). The DNA for the CDR3 is TGTGCCAGTACCTCCCAGGTCGAGGGGAACACTGAAGCTTTCTTT. It specifies CASTSQVEGNTEAFF. The variable domain in full, with the rest retrieved from reference TRBV19 and TRBJ1-1, is DGGITQSPKYLFRKEGQNVTLSCEQNLNHDAMYWYRQDPGQGLRLIYYSQIVNDFQKGDIAEGYSVSREKKESFPLTVTSAQKNPTAFYLCASTSQVEGNTEAFFGQGTRLTVV.

This clonotype was observed many times. The chain employs TRBV5-1 and TRBJ1-2; 8 bases match TRBD1. Unmatched junction bases numbered 3, after V lost 4 bases and J lost 4 bases. From germline, CDR1 is SGHRS and CDR2 YFSETQ. The CDR3 extends over 13 amino acids. CDR3 in amino acids: CASSPDRGYGYTF. The CDR3 bases are TGCGCCAGCAGCCCCGACAGGGGCTATGGCTACACCTTC.

Concerning this clonotype: With a much larger clone just one base away, this may be a read error. The chain combines TRBV6-2 or TRBV6-3 with TRBJ2-5; TRBD2 matches 14 bases. The germline CDR1 and CDR2 sequences are MNHEY and SVGEGT. V dropped 6 bases and J dropped 3; count of bases not matched to a gene: 12. The CDR3 runs 18 residues. The CDR3 DNA reads TGTGCCAGCAGCCCCCCGACTAGCGGGGGGGGTACCGAAGAGACCCAGTACTTC. Amino acids: CASSPPTSGGGTEETQYF.

This clonotype came up once. Relative to the germline gene, one junction end is altered; a read error may explain this. The chain recombines TRBV27 with TRBJ2-2; D is ambiguous. CDR1 and CDR2 (germline): MNHEY, SMNVEV (reference sequence). This CDR3 is built from 13 residues. The CDR3 spells CAIGSLNTWELFF. CDR3 DNA sequence: TGTGCCATCGGATCTCTTAACACCTGGGAGCTGTTTTTT.

The rearrangement joins TRBV20-1 to TRBJ2-7; D ambiguous. CDR1 DFQATT and CDR2 SNEGSKA come from the germline V gene (reference sequence). Trimming removed 2 bases from V and 4 bases from J, with 9 bases in between. The CDR3 runs to 12 residues. CDR3 protein: CSARLAEYEQYF. The CDR3 coding sequence is TGCAGTGCTAGATTAGCAGAATACGAGCAGTACTTC.

In regard to this clonotype: A much larger clone differs by one base, so this may be a read error. The rearrangement links TRBV6-2 or TRBV6-3 to TRBJ2-1, with D maybe TRBD2 (6 bases). Germline-derived CDR1 and CDR2 are MNHEY and SVGEGT. The V gene lost 7 bases and the J gene lost 2 bases, with 18 bases spanning the gap. This CDR3 is built from 16 residues. The CDR3 spells CASTRRGVLPYNEQFF. The CDR3 bases are TGTGCCAGCACCCGGAGGGGAGTTCTTCCCTACAATGAGCAGTTCTTC.

The table lists this clonotype with many counts. The chain joins TRBV18 to TRBJ1-2; possible D gene TRBD1, 5 bases. V was trimmed by 2 bases and J by 6 bases, leaving 13 bases between them. This CDR3 spans 14 amino acids. Germline V gene data show CDR1 as KGHSH and CDR2 as LQKENI. In DNA, the CDR3 is TGTGCCAGCTCACCATCCGTGGCGGGGGATGGCTACACCTTC. It yields the protein CASSPSVAGDGYTF.

This clonotype was seen at least ten times. The chain combines TRBV5-1 with TRBJ1-4; 7 bases are shared with TRBD1. Per the germline V gene, CDR1 is SGHRS and CDR2 is YFSETQ. This CDR3 contains 17 residues. Trimming removed 2 bases from V and 0 bases from J; junction bases left unmatched: 7. The CDR3 nucleotides read TGCGCCAGCAGCTTCGACCGGGACAGCACAACTAATGAAAAACTGTTTTTT. This sequence encodes CASSFDRDSTTNEKLFF.

This rearrangement joins TRBV6-5 to TRBJ2-7; D uncertain. Trimming removed 2 bases at V and 3 bases at J, with 8 bases between. CDR3 length: 13 amino acids. The V gene's germline CDR1 is MNHEY and CDR2 SVGAGI. CDR3 sequence: CASSYRSLYEQYF. For the CDR3, the DNA is TGTGCCAGCAGTTACAGGTCCCTCTACGAGCAGTACTTC.

A few counts support this clonotype. The chain carries TRBV2 and TRBJ1-5, with TRBD1 matching over 11 bases. This CDR3 is built from 14 residues. Unmatched junction bases numbered 4, after V lost 7 bases and J lost 5 bases. Germline CDR1 and CDR2: SNHLY and FYNNEI. In DNA, the CDR3 is TGTGCCAGCAAAGGGGGACAGGGGGATCAGCCCCAGCATTTT. Protein sequence: CASKGGQGDQPQHF. Full variable domain (missing parts from reference TRBV2 and TRBJ1-5): EPEVTQTPSHQVTQMGQEVILRCVPISNHLYFYWYRQILGQKVEFLVSFYNNEISEKSEIFDDQFSVERPDGSNFTLKIRSTKLEDSAMYFCASKGGQGDQPQHFGDGTRLSIL.

By sample share, this clonotype is medium-sized. The chain employs TRBV11-2 and TRBJ2-7; 10 nucleotides match TRBD1. Per germline, CDR1 SGHAT and CDR2 FQNNGV. Trimming removed 4 bases from V and 5 bases from J; junction bases left unmatched: 11. The CDR3 has 16 residues. CDR3 sequence: CASSSKTGGAVDEQYF. CDR3 DNA: TGTGCCAGCAGCTCAAAGACAGGGGGCGCGGTGGACGAGCAGTACTTC.

In regard to this clonotype: A far larger clone is only one base removed, so a read error is likely. This chain uses TRBV6-5 with TRBJ1-6; a possible D gene is TRBD1 (6 bases). V gave up 4 bases and J gave up 10 bases, with 14 bases separating them. CDR3 length: 14 amino acids. CDR1 and CDR2 (germline): MNHEY, SVGAGI. CDR3 DNA: TGTGCCAGCAGTTTTAAGGGGGAGAGGTCACCCCTCCACTTT. Translating gives CASSFKGERSPLHF.

This clonotype was counted a single time. The chain joins TRBV6-1 to TRBJ1-6, with D unresolved. This CDR3 is built from 17 residues. The V and J ends lost 1 base and 10 bases respectively, with 20 bases between them. Germline V gene lookup returns CDR1 MNHNS and CDR2 SASEGT. The CDR3 DNA follows: TGTGCCAGCAGTGAAGGTGTCTTGCAGGAGTTGGGGTCACCCCTCCACTTT. It encodes CASSEGVLQELGSPLHF.

This clonotype showed up many times. The V and J genes are TRBV19 and TRBJ2-2; possibly TRBD1 for D (6 bases). The CDR3 covers 13 residues. Germline-derived CDR1 and CDR2 are LNHDA and SQIVND (reference sequence). V was clipped by 2 bases and J by 7 bases, with 8 bases between them. The CDR3 DNA sequence: TGTGCCAGTAGTATACAGGGGCTCGGGGAGCTGTTTTTT. This sequence encodes CASSIQGLGELFF.

This clonotype is termed medium-sized (0.01 to 0.1%). J is TRBJ1-2 and V is TRBV6-1, with D tentatively TRBD1 (5 bases). This CDR3 comprises 13 residues. V was shortened by 8 bases and J by 5 bases, with 15 bases between the two germline ends. Germline loops: CDR1 MNHNS, CDR2 SASEGT. In DNA, the CDR3 is TGTGCCAGCTCTCAGGCCAGGGTTTATGGCTACACCTTC. As protein: CASSQARVYGYTF.